What follows are 10 T cell receptor beta chains derived from one specimen sequenced in a study of blood T cells in healthy people across ages. For the second PCR, which ran for roughly 6 to 11 cycles, a sample-barcoded 5' primer and a J-beta primer mix were used. TCRdb reprocessed the 5' RACE reads with MiXCR, giving one entry per CDR3 protein. The table shows nearly 1 million distinct CDR3 sequences, with approximately 50% occurring only once. Input material: blood. These receptors all stem from an older woman in good health.

This clonotype was recorded a few times. The V gene is TRBV3-1, the J gene TRBJ2-3; D is unresolved. The length of the CDR3 is 17 residues. With 0 bases removed from V and 4 bases from J, the gap between germline ends came to 17 bases. Germline lookup yields CDR1 LGHDT and CDR2 YNNKEL (reference sequence). In nucleotides, the CDR3 is TGTGCCAGCAGCCAAGATCGTCTAGGGCAGGTCCCAGATACGCAGTATTTT. Translating gives CASSQDRLGQVPDTQYF.

This clonotype has just a few counts. CDR3 coding DNA: TGCAGCGCTCATAGGTACCAAGAGACCCAGTACTTC. This codes for CSAHRYQETQYF. This chain connects TRBV29-1 to TRBJ2-5; D not certain. Germline V gene data show CDR1 as SQVTM and CDR2 as ANQGSEA. Trimming cost V 7 bases and J 0 bases, with 9 bases left between them. This CDR3 has 12 amino acids. Supplemented by reference TRBV29-1 and TRBJ2-5, the full variable domain reads SAVISQKPSRDICQRGTSLTIQCQVDSQVTMMFWYRQQPGQSLTLIATANQGSEATYESGFVIDKFPISRPNLTFSTLTVSNMSPEDSSIYLCSAHRYQETQYFGPGTRLLVL.

This clonotype showed up just a few times. The chain uses TRBV28 and TRBJ2-3, with TRBD1 matching 9 bases. J lost 2 bases, V lost 2 bases, and 5 bases had no gene match. CDR1 is MDHEN and CDR2 is SYDVKM in the germline V gene. The CDR3 extends over 16 amino acids. CDR3 in amino acids: CASSLGGQGYTDTQYF. CDR3 in DNA: TGTGCCAGCAGTTTAGGGGGACAGGGCTACACAGATACGCAGTATTTT.

This clonotype was picked up a small number of times. The chain has TRBV10-3 and TRBJ2-7; D is unclear. Germline assignment: CDR1 ENHRY and CDR2 SYGVKD. Trimming removed 4 bases from V and 0 bases from J, with 10 bases in between. This CDR3 is 14 amino acids long. In DNA form, the CDR3 reads TGTGCCATCAGTGGACACTTGGACTCCTACGAGCAGTACTTC. Translating gives CAISGHLDSYEQYF.

V is TRBV21-1 and J is TRBJ1-5; the D call TRBD1 from the table was never checked on the DNA. TRBV21-1 is given as a pseudogene. CDR3 length: 20 residues. Here the CDR3 DNA reads TGTGCCAGCAGCAAAGTTCCTGATGGAGTGGGACAGGGGGTTTGGCAGCCCCAGCATTTT. It yields the protein CASSKVPDGVGQGVWQPQHF.

Only a few counts were recorded for this clonotype. This chain connects TRBV7-8 to TRBJ2-5, with D maybe TRBD1 (6 bases). With 4 bases removed from V and 1 base from J, the gap between germline ends came to 13 bases. The CDR3 spans 15 residues. Germline-derived CDR1 and CDR2 are SGHVS and FQNEAQ. CDR3 nucleotide sequence: TGTGCCAGCAGCTCCATACAGGGAGTCCAAGAGACCCAGTACTTC. Translated: CASSSIQGVQETQYF.

The V call is TRBV7-3, the J call TRBJ1-5; no clear D. CDR3 size: 15 residues. Germline loops: CDR1 SGHTA, CDR2 FQGTGA. V lost 5 bases and J 3 bases, leaving 14 bases between the germline ends. CDR3 protein: CASSPHNQFNQPQHF. The CDR3, as DNA: TGTGCCAGCAGCCCACACAACCAGTTCAATCAGCCCCAGCATTTT.

The V call is TRBV20-1, the J call TRBJ2-7; D unclear. This CDR3 is 11 amino acids long. Germline CDR1 reads DFQATT; CDR2 reads SNEGSKA (reference sequence). Trimming took off 3 bases at V and 5 bases at J, with 8 bases between the two ends. The CDR3 DNA is TGCAGTGCTAGGTTTGGCGACGAGCAGTACTTC. Translated: CSARFGDEQYF.

This clonotype was recorded a few times. This chain links TRBV12-3 or TRBV12-4 with TRBJ2-4; 8 bases are a match to TRBD2. V lost 3 bases and J lost 6; bases outside the gene matches: 4. This CDR3 has 14 residues. The DNA for the CDR3 is TGTGCCAGCAGTTTTGGAGCGGGAGTAAACATTCAGTACTTC. Protein sequence: CASSFGAGVNIQYF.

There are many counts of this clonotype. A read error may produce the germline difference seen at one junction end. V usage is TRBV7-9 and J usage is TRBJ2-1; 13 bases fit TRBD2. There are 15 residues in the CDR3. Germline loops: CDR1 SEHNR, CDR2 FQNEAQ (reference sequence). CDR3 DNA: TGCGCCAGCAGCCCCGGACTAGCGGGAGTGAATGAGCAGTTCTTC. Translation: CASSPGLAGVNEQFF.